This T cell receptor beta chain is drawn from a study of CXCR3-negative and CXCR3-positive naive CD8 T cells. Regarding this clonotype: What it recognizes is unknown.

CDR1 is SGHRS, CDR2 YFSETQ, per germline. The CDR3 has 14 amino acids. UMI-labeled TRB cDNA libraries were prepared by 5' RACE. With the 5' RACE reads reprocessed, TCRdb shows one record per CDR3 protein and no DNA. The sample totals around 88,000 distinct CDR3 sequences. Broader study findings: Naive CXCR3-positive and CXCR3-negative cells shared TRBV-TRBJ usage; memory cells diverged. Sequencing showed both naive subsets with comparably high diversity, and memory CD8+ cells much lower. A higher hydrophobicity marked the TRB CDR3s of CXCR3-positive naive cells versus CXCR3-negative naive cells.

This chain links TRBV5-1 with TRBJ2-7; absent DNA, TCRdb's TRBD1 call cannot be checked. The receptor was derived from a human donor in good health. Some clones in this sample may be carry-over from other donors' samples. The sequencing input was naive CXCR3+ CD8+ T cells from blood. Noted subset: CD45RO-CCR7+CD27+CD95- naive CD8+ T cells expressing CXCR3 (TNR3+). CDR3 protein: CASSFPGPAYEQYF. The variable domain in full, completed from reference TRBV5-1 and TRBJ2-7, reads KAGVTQTPRYLIKTRGQQVTLSCSPISGHRSVSWYQQTPGQGLQFLFEYFSETQRNKGNFPGRFSGRQFSNSRSEMNVSTLELGDSALYLCASSFPGPAYEQYFGPGTRLTVT.